Included here is one TCR beta chain sequence, with context. Data came from immunoSEQ multiplex PCR; TCRdb stores just in-frame clones and leaves some out. Here the sample spans hundreds of thousands of clones, roughly 85% being singletons. This sample was included in a study of blood T cell repertoires in COVID-19. Whole-study context: PBMCs, B-cell-depleted T cells, or T cells provided the cDNA or gDNA that made up the material.

Cohorts were determined from participant-reported clinical history. The CDR3 extends over 14 amino acids. Deletions cut 3 bases from V and 7 bases from J, with 10 bases between. Germline V gene data show CDR1 as WSHSY and CDR2 as SAAADI. The chain uses TRBV10-2 and TRBJ1-6, with D possibly TRBD1 on 6 matching bases. The TCR originated in a middle-aged woman with acute COVID-19. The source material was PBMCs or T cells enriched from blood (not recorded which). CDR3 nucleotides: TGCGCCAGCAGTGACCCGACAGGAAATTCACCCCTCCACTTT. Protein sequence: CASSDPTGNSPLHF.